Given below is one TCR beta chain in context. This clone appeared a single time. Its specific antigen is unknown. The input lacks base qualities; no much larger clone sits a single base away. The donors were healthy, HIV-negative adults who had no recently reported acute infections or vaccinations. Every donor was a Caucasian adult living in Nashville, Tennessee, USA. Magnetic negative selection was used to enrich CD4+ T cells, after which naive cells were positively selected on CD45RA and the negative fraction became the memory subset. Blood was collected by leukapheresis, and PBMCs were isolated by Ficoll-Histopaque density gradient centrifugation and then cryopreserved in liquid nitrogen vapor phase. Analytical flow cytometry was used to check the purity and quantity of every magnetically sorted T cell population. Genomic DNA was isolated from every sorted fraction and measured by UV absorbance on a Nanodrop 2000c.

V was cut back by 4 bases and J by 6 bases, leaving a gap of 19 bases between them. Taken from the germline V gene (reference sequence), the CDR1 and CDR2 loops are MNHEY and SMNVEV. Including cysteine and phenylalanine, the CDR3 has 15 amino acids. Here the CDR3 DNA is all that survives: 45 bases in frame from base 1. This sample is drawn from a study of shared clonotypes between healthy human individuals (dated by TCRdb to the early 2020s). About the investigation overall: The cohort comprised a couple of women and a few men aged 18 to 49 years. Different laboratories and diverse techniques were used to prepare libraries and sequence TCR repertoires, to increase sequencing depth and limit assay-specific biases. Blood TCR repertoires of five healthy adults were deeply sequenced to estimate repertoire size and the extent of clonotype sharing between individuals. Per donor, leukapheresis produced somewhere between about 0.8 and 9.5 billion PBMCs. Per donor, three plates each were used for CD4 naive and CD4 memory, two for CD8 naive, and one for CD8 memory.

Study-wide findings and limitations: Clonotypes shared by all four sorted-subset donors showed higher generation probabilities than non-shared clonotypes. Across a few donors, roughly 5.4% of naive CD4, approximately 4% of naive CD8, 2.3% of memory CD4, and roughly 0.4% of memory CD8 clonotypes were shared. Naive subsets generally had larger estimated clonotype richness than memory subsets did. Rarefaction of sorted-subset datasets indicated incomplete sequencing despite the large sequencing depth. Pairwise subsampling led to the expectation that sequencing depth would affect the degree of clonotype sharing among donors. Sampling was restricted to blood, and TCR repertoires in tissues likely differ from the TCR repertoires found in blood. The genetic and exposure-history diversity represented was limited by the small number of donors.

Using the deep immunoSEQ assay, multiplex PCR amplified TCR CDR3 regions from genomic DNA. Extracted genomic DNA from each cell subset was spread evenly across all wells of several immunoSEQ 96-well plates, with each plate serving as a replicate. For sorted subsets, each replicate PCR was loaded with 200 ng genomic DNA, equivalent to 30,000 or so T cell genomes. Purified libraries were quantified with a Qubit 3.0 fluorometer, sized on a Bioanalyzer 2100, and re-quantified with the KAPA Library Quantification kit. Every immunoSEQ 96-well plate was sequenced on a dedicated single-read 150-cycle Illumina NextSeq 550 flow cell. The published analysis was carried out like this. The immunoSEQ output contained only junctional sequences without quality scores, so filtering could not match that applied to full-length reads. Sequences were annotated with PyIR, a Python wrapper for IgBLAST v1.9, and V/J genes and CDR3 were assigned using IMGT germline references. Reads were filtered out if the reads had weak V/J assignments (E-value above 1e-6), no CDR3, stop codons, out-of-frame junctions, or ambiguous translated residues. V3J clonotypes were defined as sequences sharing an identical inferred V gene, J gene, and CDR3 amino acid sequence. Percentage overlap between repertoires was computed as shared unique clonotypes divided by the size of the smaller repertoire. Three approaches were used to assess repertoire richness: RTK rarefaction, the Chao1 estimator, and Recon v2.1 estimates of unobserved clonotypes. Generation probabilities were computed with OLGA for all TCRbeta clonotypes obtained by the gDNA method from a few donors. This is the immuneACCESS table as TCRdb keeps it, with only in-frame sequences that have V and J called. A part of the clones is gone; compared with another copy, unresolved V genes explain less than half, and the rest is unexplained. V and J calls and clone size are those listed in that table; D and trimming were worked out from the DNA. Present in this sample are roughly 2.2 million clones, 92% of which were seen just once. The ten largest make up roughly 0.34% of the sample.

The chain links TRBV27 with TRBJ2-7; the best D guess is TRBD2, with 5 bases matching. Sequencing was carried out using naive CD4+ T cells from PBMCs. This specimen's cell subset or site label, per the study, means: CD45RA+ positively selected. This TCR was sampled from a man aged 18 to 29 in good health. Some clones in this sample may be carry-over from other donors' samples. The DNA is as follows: TGTGCCAGCAGTTATTCGGGTCGCCAGAGGGCCGAGCAGTACTTC. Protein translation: CASSYSGRQRAEQYF.